The next 26 T cell receptor beta chains were all read from a single sample in a study of technical replicates of blood from a handful of donors. The table came from immunoSEQ multiplex PCR; TCRdb's copy has only in-frame clones and leaves some out. This table holds tens of thousands of clones, about 95% found once. Sample: T cells isolated from PBMCs. These TCRs come from a human donor in good health.

This chain links TRBV5-4 with TRBJ2-2; weak D call: TRBD2 (6 bases). CDR3 length equals 13 residues. Germline V CDR1 and CDR2: SGHNT, YYREEE (reference sequence). V lost 4 bases to trimming and J lost 6 bases, with 10 bases between them. The CDR3 DNA reads TGTGCCAGCAGCGCCGGGGGATCCGGGGAGCTGTTTTTT. Its protein product is CASSAGGSGELFF.

This chain links TRBV6-5 with TRBJ2-1; 9 bases are a match to TRBD2. CDR1 MNHEY and CDR2 SVGAGI come from the germline V gene. Trimming removed 5 bases from V and 9 bases from J; junction bases left unmatched: 5. The CDR3 loop spans 13 amino acids. CDR3 sequence: CASSVTSGSEQFF. In DNA form, the CDR3 reads TGTGCCAGCAGTGTGACTAGCGGCTCTGAGCAGTTCTTC.

The V gene is TRBV19, the J gene TRBJ1-1; D might be TRBD1 (5 bases). The CDR3 has 17 residues. Germline V gives CDR1 LNHDA, CDR2 SQIVND (reference sequence). V was cut by 4 bases and J by 0 bases, with 18 bases left in between. Here the CDR3 DNA reads TGTGCCAGTAGTACCCCCACGTCAGGGCGGATGAACACTGAAGCTTTCTTT. The encoded protein is CASSTPTSGRMNTEAFF.

Comments on this clone: Compared with germline, one end of the junction differs, possibly owing to a read error. The V and J genes are TRBV19 and TRBJ2-1; TRBD2 matches at 8 bases. The CDR3 extends over 15 amino acids. The germline V gene encodes CDR1 LNHDA and CDR2 SQIVND (reference sequence). The CDR3 loop reads CASRIAGFSYNEQFF. The CDR3 nucleotides read TGTGCCAGTAGGATAGCGGGATTCTCCTACAATGAGCAGTTCTTC.

The chain has TRBV19 and TRBJ2-1; 9 bases line up with TRBD1. V was pared by 9 bases and J by 5 bases, with 5 bases of the junction left unmatched. This CDR3 spans 13 amino acids. Germline assignment: CDR1 LNHDA and CDR2 SQIVND (reference sequence). The chain's CDR3 is CASTGGINNEQFF. DNA of the CDR3: TGTGCCAGCACAGGGGGCATCAACAATGAGCAGTTCTTC.

The genes are TRBV2 and TRBJ1-3; possibly TRBD1 for D (6 bases). Trimming took 5 bases from V and 0 from J, leaving 17 bases between them. Germline CDR1 is SNHLY and CDR2 is FYNNEI. The length of the CDR3 is 17 residues. The CDR3 coding sequence is TGTGCCAGCAGTTGGGGTAGGACAGTGAGCTCTGGAAACACCATATATTTT. This sequence encodes CASSWGRTVSSGNTIYF.

This chain uses TRBV13 with TRBJ2-7; 8 nucleotides match TRBD2. The CDR3 is 14 amino acids. The germline CDR1 and CDR2 sequences are PRHDT and FYEKMQ (reference sequence). Losses at the gene ends were 1 base for V and 2 bases for J; bases not matched to a gene: 1. CDR3 sequence: CASSLAGGPYEQYF. For the CDR3, the DNA is TGTGCCAGCAGCTTAGCGGGGGGGCCCTACGAGCAGTACTTC.

J is TRBJ2-2 and V is TRBV4-1, with TRBD2 identical over 7 bases. Germline lookup yields CDR1 MGHRA and CDR2 YSYEKL. This CDR3 is built from 14 residues. Trimming removed 3 bases from V and 9 bases from J; junction bases left unmatched: 7. The CDR3 loop reads CASSQEQLAWELFF. DNA of the CDR3: TGCGCCAGCAGCCAGGAACAACTAGCGTGGGAGCTGTTTTTT.

CDR3 protein: CASSGTGGLYNSPLHF. In DNA, the CDR3 is TGTGCCAGCAGTGGGACAGGGGGCCTTTATAATTCACCCCTCCACTTT. The rearrangement links TRBV27 to TRBJ1-6; the match to TRBD1 covers 12 bases. Germline CDR1 reads MNHEY; CDR2 reads SMNVEV (reference sequence). CDR3 length equals 16 residues. V lost 5 bases, J lost 4 bases, and 3 bases stayed unmatched.

This sequence joins TRBV5-5 and TRBJ2-7; D remains ambiguous. Trimming took 4 bases from V and 3 from J, leaving 5 bases between them. CDR1 and CDR2 (germline): SGHKS, YYEKEE (reference sequence). This CDR3 comprises 11 residues. The CDR3 protein is CASSLNYEQYF. The DNA for the CDR3 is TGTGCCAGCAGCCTTAACTACGAGCAGTACTTC.

This clone occurred once. The chain employs TRBV7-8 and TRBJ2-3, with 9 bases matching TRBD2. Germline V gives CDR1 SGHVS, CDR2 FQNEAQ. V trimming: 5 bases; J trimming: 0 bases; junction bases outside the gene matches: 9. This CDR3 is 17 amino acids long. CDR3 residues: CASSPRLAGASTDTQYF. The CDR3 DNA reads TGTGCCAGCAGCCCGCGTTTAGCGGGAGCCAGCACAGATACGCAGTATTTT.

The rearrangement joins TRBV7-8 to TRBJ1-2, with 8 bases fitting TRBD1. Germline lookup yields CDR1 SGHVS and CDR2 FQNEAQ. The CDR3 covers 15 residues. J was trimmed by 6 bases and V by 6 bases; bases with no gene match: 12. Written as DNA, the CDR3 is TGTGCCAGCAGTTCCACGGGGACAGGTGCCCATGGCTACACCTTC. The encoded protein is CASSSTGTGAHGYTF.

The genes are TRBV5-4 and TRBJ1-5; D not resolved. The CDR3 totals 12 residues. Looked up from germline, CDR1 is SGHNT and CDR2 is YYREEE (reference sequence). Trimming took off 4 bases at V and 5 bases at J, with 7 bases between the two ends. The CDR3 DNA reads as TGTGCCAGCAGCGTCCGGGATCAGCCCCAGCATTTT. Amino acids: CASSVRDQPQHF.

The chain links TRBV7-8 to TRBJ1-4; 7 positions agree with TRBD1. Losses at the gene ends were 5 bases for V and 7 bases for J; bases not matched to a gene: 10. The CDR3 runs to 15 residues. Looked up from germline, CDR1 is SGHVS and CDR2 is FQNEAQ. The DNA of the CDR3 is TGTGCCAGCAGCGAGAGGGGGCCTGGCGGTGAAAAACTGTTTTTT. This translates into CASSERGPGGEKLFF.

This rearrangement joins TRBV19 to TRBJ1-6; 7 bases align to TRBD1. Unmatched junction bases numbered 10, after V lost 6 bases and J lost 5 bases. The CDR3 runs 16 residues. Looked up from germline, CDR1 is LNHDA and CDR2 is SQIVND (reference sequence). In DNA, the CDR3 is TGTGCCAGTAGGACCCGACAGGGCTCGGATAATTCACCCCTCCACTTT. It codes for CASRTRQGSDNSPLHF.

This clone was seen a single time. V gene TRBV29-1 combines with J gene TRBJ2-1, with TRBD1 matching 9 bases. This CDR3 comprises 15 residues. The trim removed 4 bases at V and 0 bases at J, leaving 4 bases unmatched. Germline V gives CDR1 SQVTM, CDR2 ANQGSEA. DNA of the CDR3: TGCAGCGTTGCTACAGGGGGCGCCTCCTACAATGAGCAGTTCTTC. Its protein is CSVATGGASYNEQFF.

Here the CDR3 DNA reads TGCGCCAGCAGCTTGCCTGAACAGGGGTTGGCTGAAGCTTTCTTT. Its protein product is CASSLPEQGLAEAFF. The genes are TRBV5-1 and TRBJ1-1; 7 positions match TRBD1. The CDR3 has 15 amino acids. Germline V lookup: CDR1 SGHRS, CDR2 YFSETQ. J lost 6 bases, V lost 1 base, and 9 bases had no gene match.

J is TRBJ1-2 and V is TRBV5-4; D may be TRBD1 (6 bases). The germline V gene has CDR1 SGHNT and CDR2 YYREEE (reference sequence). The CDR3 totals 13 residues. Trimming left V 5 bases short and J 2 bases short, with 10 bases between. Here the CDR3 reads CASRPDRNYGYTF. CDR3 DNA: TGTGCCAGCAGACCGGACAGAAACTATGGCTACACCTTC.

This clone occurred once. The J gene is TRBJ2-3, the V gene TRBV28; 11 bases are shared with TRBD2. Germline lookup yields CDR1 MDHEN and CDR2 SYDVKM. The CDR3 is made up of 16 amino acids. With 6 bases clipped from V and 0 bases from J, the junction kept 5 bases outside the gene matches. The CDR3, as DNA: TGTGCCAGCAGGGGGGGGACTAGCGGAAGCACAGATACGCAGTATTTT. Protein product: CASRGGTSGSTDTQYF.

This chain connects TRBV2 to TRBJ2-1, with D hard to call. Trimming took off 3 bases at V and 9 bases at J, with 18 bases between the two ends. Germline V gene sequence: CDR1 SNHLY, CDR2 FYNNEI. The CDR3 covers 15 residues. CDR3 sequence: CASSDHSSFVGEQFF. Here the CDR3 DNA reads TGTGCCAGCAGTGATCACAGCTCCTTCGTAGGTGAGCAGTTCTTC.

The V gene is TRBV5-1, the J gene TRBJ2-1, with D possibly TRBD2 on 5 matching bases. This CDR3 has 14 residues. The germline V gene has CDR1 SGHRS and CDR2 YFSETQ. Trimming left V 5 bases short and J 10 bases short, with 19 bases between. This CDR3 is CASSGRGYTAEQFF. DNA of the CDR3: TGCGCCAGCAGTGGCCGGGGATATACAGCCGAGCAGTTCTTC.

This chain connects TRBV27 to TRBJ2-7; 10 bases agree with TRBD1. The trim removed 6 bases at V and 5 bases at J, leaving 10 bases unmatched. The CDR3 has 15 amino acids. Germline CDR1 is MNHEY and CDR2 is SMNVEV (reference sequence). The CDR3 here is CASRHPGQGNDEQYF. The CDR3 region has the DNA TGTGCCAGCAGGCACCCGGGACAGGGGAACGACGAGCAGTACTTC.

The genes are TRBV5-1 and TRBJ2-7, with TRBD2 matching 10 bases. The germline V gene has CDR1 SGHRS and CDR2 YFSETQ. V trimming: 3 bases; J trimming: 0 bases; junction bases outside the gene matches: 9. The CDR3 has 17 residues. CDR3 coding DNA: TGCGCCAGCAGCTCTATGTCTGGACTAGCGGACTCCTACGAGCAGTACTTC. Translation gives CASSSMSGLADSYEQYF.

V and J are TRBV30 and TRBJ1-1; 7 positions match TRBD1. This CDR3 spans 12 amino acids. V trimming: 4 bases; J trimming: 11 bases; junction bases outside the gene matches: 10. The germline V gene encodes CDR1 GTSNPN and CDR2 SVGIG (reference sequence). This CDR3 is CAWMGTAPGAFF. CDR3 DNA sequence: TGTGCCTGGATGGGGACAGCCCCTGGGGCTTTCTTT.

This clone was detected once. The chain is built from TRBV7-9 and TRBJ2-1; 8 positions agree with TRBD2. V gave up 2 bases and J gave up 6 bases; unmatched junction bases: 6. From germline, CDR1 is SEHNR and CDR2 FQNEAQ (reference sequence). The CDR3 spans 15 residues. The CDR3 DNA reads TGTGCCAGCAGCTTAATTGCGGGAGGCCTCAATGAGCAGTTCTTC. Its translation: CASSLIAGGLNEQFF.

The J gene is TRBJ2-1, the V gene TRBV11-2; 13 bases fit TRBD2. In germline, CDR1 is SGHAT, CDR2 FQNNGV. The CDR3 totals 15 residues. V was pared by 7 bases and J by 12 bases, with 12 bases of the junction left unmatched. As DNA, the CDR3 is TGTGCCAGCACCGAGGGACTAGCGGGATTGCCCTCGCAGTTCTTC. Its protein is CASTEGLAGLPSQFF.